The 25 T cell receptor beta chains below all came from one sample that was sequenced in a study of CD8 T cells in ankylosing spondylitis. One entry per CDR3 protein results from TCRdb running MiXCR on the 5' RACE reads. The repertoire includes some 54,000 distinct CDR3 sequences, approximately 8% of them detected once, and about 8.9% sits in the top ten. Sequencing was performed on blood, either unsorted or a sorted T cell fraction (not recorded which). These receptors were taken from a female donor with ankylosing spondylitis or in good health (not recorded which).

In its sample, this clonotype was seen many times. The chain has TRBV5-1 and TRBJ2-3; D ambiguous. Germline CDR1 SGHRS, CDR2 YFSETQ. CDR3 length: 13 residues. The ends were cut back, 4 bases at V and 6 bases at J, with 12 bases in the middle. CDR3 sequence: CASSPGIDDTQYF. The CDR3 nucleotides are TGCGCCAGCAGCCCTGGGATCGATGATACGCAGTATTTT.

This clonotype came up many times. CDR3 in DNA: TGTGCCAGCAGCTTAGCGCTTACCTACGAGCAGTACGTC. This sequence encodes CASSLALTYEQYV. J is TRBJ2-7 and V is TRBV7-9; D not resolved. Germline V CDR1 and CDR2: SEHNR, FQNEAQ (reference sequence). This CDR3 comprises 13 residues. V was pared by 0 bases and J by 2 bases, with 5 bases between.

Many counts were recorded for this clonotype. The chain joins TRBV7-2 to TRBJ1-5, with D tentatively TRBD1 (6 bases). CDR3 size: 17 residues. V was cut by 3 bases and J by 1 base, with 16 bases left in between. Per the germline V gene, CDR1 is SGHTA and CDR2 is FQGNSA. CDR3: CASSFPRGQTSNQPQHF. CDR3 coding DNA: TGTGCCAGCAGCTTCCCGCGGGGGCAGACCAGCAATCAGCCCCAGCATTTT.

The sample holds many counts of this clonotype. The chain links TRBV6-1 to TRBJ1-5; D is undetermined. CDR3 length: 15 amino acids. Germline values: CDR1 MNHNS, CDR2 SASEGT. V lost 3 bases and J 1 base, leaving 10 bases between the germline ends. The CDR3, as DNA: TGTGCCAGCAGTGAGTCCCGTTTGAGCAATCAGCCCCAGCATTTT. Translation gives CASSESRLSNQPQHF.

In its sample, this clonotype was seen many times. The genes are TRBV7-3 and TRBJ1-1, with unresolved D. Trimming left V 6 bases short and J 2 bases short, with 10 bases between. The CDR3 contains 13 residues. Germline loops: CDR1 SGHTA, CDR2 FQGTGA. CDR3 loop: CASSRSLNTEAFF. The CDR3 bases are TGTGCCAGCAGTCGAAGCCTCAACACTGAAGCTTTCTTT. The full variable domain, in which reference TRBV7-3 and TRBJ1-1 provide the parts outside the CDR3, is GAGVSQTPSNKVTEKGKYVELRCDPISGHTALYWYRQSLGQGPEFLIYFQGTGAADDSGLPNDRFFAVRPEGSVSTLKIQRTERGDSAVYLCASSRSLNTEAFFGQGTRLTVV.

Notes on this clonotype: A junction end diverges from the germline sequence, so it may reflect a read error. The chain carries TRBV5-1 and TRBJ2-6; D is perhaps TRBD1 (5 bases). Germline V lookup: CDR1 SGHRS, CDR2 YFSETQ. The length of the CDR3 is 15 residues. The CDR3, as DNA: TGCGCCAGCGCGCTGTCTGGCCCTGGGGCCAACGTCCGGACTTTC. Its protein is CASALSGPGANVRTF.

This clonotype was found many times. The chain recombines TRBV5-1 with TRBJ1-1; 7 nucleotides line up with TRBD1. V lost 5 bases to trimming and J lost 4 bases; unmatched junction nucleotides: 8. Germline V gene data show CDR1 as SGHRS and CDR2 as YFSETQ. This CDR3 has 14 residues. CDR3 in amino acids: CASSPGRGSTEAFF. The CDR3 coding sequence is TGCGCCAGCAGTCCGGGCAGGGGGAGCACTGAAGCTTTCTTT.

The gene calls are TRBV4-1 and TRBJ1-1, with 7 bases identical to TRBD1. The germline CDR1 and CDR2 sequences are MGHRA and YSYEKL. With 2 bases clipped from V and 4 bases from J, the junction kept 4 bases outside the gene matches. The CDR3 is made up of 14 amino acids. CDR3: CASSQRQGGTEAFF. CDR3 nucleotide sequence: TGCGCCAGCAGCCAACGGCAGGGGGGCACTGAAGCTTTCTTT.

This clonotype was observed at least ten times. This chain uses TRBV5-1 with TRBJ2-3; 16 bases agree with TRBD2. The junction had 4 bases not matched to a gene; V was cut back by 0 bases and J by 3 bases. CDR1 and CDR2 (germline): SGHRS, YFSETQ. The CDR3 runs to 18 residues. CDR3 sequence reads: CASSLDPGLAGGTDTQYF. CDR3 bases: TGCGCCAGCAGCTTGGATCCGGGACTAGCGGGGGGGACAGATACGCAGTATTTT.

This clonotype was observed a handful of times. The genes are TRBV7-2 and TRBJ1-3; D not resolved. CDR1 is SGHTA, CDR2 FQGNSA, per germline. The CDR3 runs 14 residues. V was clipped by 5 bases and J by 4 bases, with 12 bases between them. CDR3 sequence: CASSPAQVGNTIYF. For the CDR3, the DNA is TGTGCCAGCAGCCCCGCGCAGGTGGGAAACACCATATATTTT.

This clonotype came up many times. The chain carries TRBV29-1 and TRBJ1-1; 12 bases agree with TRBD1. The CDR3 sequence is 14 residues long. Germline loops: CDR1 SQVTM, CDR2 ANQGSEA. J was trimmed by 6 bases and V by 4 bases; bases with no gene match: 6. The CDR3 loop is CSVGDRGLQAEAFF. In DNA form, the CDR3 reads TGCAGCGTTGGGGACAGGGGGCTCCAGGCTGAAGCTTTCTTT. The complete variable domain, with remaining parts taken from reference TRBV29-1 and TRBJ1-1, reads SAVISQKPSRDICQRGTSLTIQCQVDSQVTMMFWYRQQPGQSLTLIATANQGSEATYESGFVIDKFPISRPNLTFSTLTVSNMSPEDSSIYLCSVGDRGLQAEAFFGQGTRLTVV.

V gene TRBV5-1 combines with J gene TRBJ1-5; unclear D gene. Germline V gene lookup returns CDR1 SGHRS and CDR2 YFSETQ. The CDR3 sequence is 13 residues long. The V end was cut by 2 bases, the J end by 3 bases, with 6 bases between. CDR3 sequence reads: CASSLLINQPQHF. As DNA, the CDR3 is TGCGCCAGCAGCTTATTGATCAATCAGCCCCAGCATTTT.

This clonotype was counted only a few times. The chain uses TRBV6-5 and TRBJ1-4; D gene unclear. The V end lost 0 bases, the J end lost 7 bases, and 12 bases lay between the germline ends. CDR1 and CDR2 from the germline V gene are MNHEY and SVGAGI. There are 15 residues in the CDR3. The CDR3 nucleotides are TGTGCCAGCAGTTACTCGAACGGGCCTGGTGAAAAACTGTTTTTT. The encoded protein is CASSYSNGPGEKLFF.

At least ten counts were recorded for this clonotype. The chain uses TRBV10-3 and TRBJ2-3; D remains ambiguous. The germline V gene has CDR1 ENHRY and CDR2 SYGVKD. This CDR3 is built from 16 residues. V gave up 2 bases and J gave up 2 bases, with 14 bases separating them. The CDR3 DNA sequence: TGTGCCATCAGTGAGACGGAGTCTGGCCTCACAGATACGCAGTATTTT. Translation: CAISETESGLTDTQYF.

In its sample, this clonotype was seen many times. The rearrangement links TRBV5-1 to TRBJ2-1, with D uncertain. In germline, CDR1 is SGHRS, CDR2 YFSETQ. This CDR3 has 13 residues. Trimming removed 0 bases from V and 5 bases from J, with 6 bases in between. CDR3 in amino acids: CASSLGGDNEQFF. The CDR3 DNA is TGCGCCAGCAGCTTGGGTGGAGACAATGAGCAGTTCTTC.

In this sample, this clonotype turned up many times. This chain links TRBV29-1 with TRBJ2-7; 7 positions agree with TRBD1. V was pared by 7 bases and J by 2 bases, with 8 bases of the junction left unmatched. In germline, CDR1 is SQVTM, CDR2 ANQGSEA. This CDR3 has 13 amino acids. The CDR3 protein is CSALRGPTYEQYV. The CDR3 nucleotides are TGCAGCGCTTTAAGGGGGCCTACCTACGAGCAGTACGTC.

This clonotype was counted ten times or more. This chain links TRBV28 with TRBJ2-3, with 10 bases identical to TRBD2. J gave up 3 bases and V 5 bases, and 14 bases lay outside the gene matches. This CDR3 region has 18 residues. Germline values: CDR1 MDHEN, CDR2 SYDVKM. CDR3 nucleotide sequence: TGTGCCAGCAGTCCTCGATTTGGCTCTAGCGGGGGAACAGATACGCAGTATTTT. Translation: CASSPRFGSSGGTDTQYF. Looking up the rest from reference TRBV28 and TRBJ2-3 gives the full variable domain: DVKVTQSSRYLVKRTGEKVFLECVQDMDHENMFWYRQDPGLGLRLIYFSYDVKMKEKGDIPEGYSVSREKKERFSLILESASTNQTSMYLCASSPRFGSSGGTDTQYFGPGTRLTVL.

This clonotype occurred many times. The chain links TRBV19 to TRBJ1-1; D remains unclear. CDR3 length: 11 residues. Germline V gene data show CDR1 as LNHDA and CDR2 as SQIVND (reference sequence). The ends were cut back, 10 bases at V and 0 bases at J, with 6 bases in the middle. CDR3 loop: CATAVNTEAFF. The DNA for the CDR3 is TGTGCCACCGCGGTGAACACTGAAGCTTTCTTT. Full variable domain (remainder filled in from reference TRBV19 and TRBJ1-1): DGGITQSPKYLFRKEGQNVTLSCEQNLNHDAMYWYRQDPGQGLRLIYYSQIVNDFQKGDIAEGYSVSREKKESFPLTVTSAQKNPTAFYLCATAVNTEAFFGQGTRLTVV.

This clonotype was picked up many times. V usage is TRBV7-2 and J usage is TRBJ1-4; no reliable D call. Germline loops: CDR1 SGHTA, CDR2 FQGNSA. The CDR3 consists of 14 residues. V dropped 0 bases and J dropped 8 bases, with 10 bases sitting between them. The CDR3 DNA sequence: TGTGCCAGCAGCTTAGCGCGCACCGACGAAAAACTGTTTTTT. Translated: CASSLARTDEKLFF. The entire variable domain, with the rest obtained from reference TRBV7-2 and TRBJ1-4, is as follows: GAGVSQSPSNKVTEKGKDVELRCDPISGHTALYWYRQSLGQGLEFLIYFQGNSAPDKSGLPSDRFSAERTGGSVSTLTIQRTQQEDSAVYLCASSLARTDEKLFFGSGTQLSVL.

By proportion, this clonotype is medium-sized. This chain uses TRBV5-1 with TRBJ2-3; unclear D gene. V lost 5 bases and J 5 bases, leaving 6 bases between the germline ends. CDR3 length: 11 residues. Germline V lookup: CDR1 SGHRS, CDR2 YFSETQ. The CDR3 sequence is CASSWLDTQYF. The DNA of the CDR3 is TGCGCCAGCAGTTGGTTAGATACGCAGTATTTT.

This clonotype showed up many times. This chain links TRBV11-2 with TRBJ1-4, with D perhaps TRBD1 (5 bases). The CDR3 covers 19 residues. V lost 0 bases and J 0 bases, leaving 17 bases between the germline ends. The germline gives CDR1 SGHAT, CDR2 FQNNGV. The CDR3 nucleotides read TGTGCCAGCAGCTTAGACGTTCCGGGACTGACAACAACTAATGAAAAACTGTTTTTT. Protein sequence: CASSLDVPGLTTTNEKLFF.

This clonotype was seen many times. The rearrangement uses TRBV5-5 and TRBJ2-3; D gene ambiguous. Between the trimmed V and J ends, which lost 6 bases and 2 bases, there was a span of 10 bases. Germline V CDR1 and CDR2: SGHKS, YYEKEE (reference sequence). The CDR3 has 13 amino acids. DNA of the CDR3: TGTGCCAGCAATAGAGCTGCCACAGATACGCAGTATTTT. Translating gives CASNRAATDTQYF.

This clonotype was recorded a few times. The V gene is TRBV7-2, the J gene TRBJ1-1, with D possibly matching TRBD1 (6 bases). V was shortened by 5 bases and J by 3 bases, with 13 bases between the two germline ends. The CDR3 extends over 14 amino acids. Germline lookup yields CDR1 SGHTA and CDR2 FQGNSA. The chain's CDR3 is CASSGRTADTEAFF. The CDR3 DNA reads TGTGCCAGCAGCGGGCGGACAGCGGACACTGAAGCTTTCTTT.

The chain has TRBV5-1 and TRBJ2-5, with 8 bases matching TRBD1. The CDR3 runs to 16 residues. From germline, CDR1 is SGHRS and CDR2 YFSETQ. After removal of 0 bases from V and 1 base from J, the junction contained 5 bases not matched to a gene. The CDR3 nucleotides are TGCGCCAGCAGCTTGGAGGGGACAGGTCTCCAAGAGACCCAGTACTTC. This sequence encodes CASSLEGTGLQETQYF.

This clonotype was detected many times. V gene TRBV7-2 combines with J gene TRBJ1-1, with D perhaps TRBD1 (5 bases). The germline gives CDR1 SGHTA, CDR2 FQGNSA. V was shortened by 2 bases and J by 10 bases, with 11 bases between the two germline ends. The CDR3 totals 12 residues. In nucleotides, the CDR3 is TGTGCCAGCAGCTTACGGGGGGTATCAGCTTTCTTT. Its protein is CASSLRGVSAFF.